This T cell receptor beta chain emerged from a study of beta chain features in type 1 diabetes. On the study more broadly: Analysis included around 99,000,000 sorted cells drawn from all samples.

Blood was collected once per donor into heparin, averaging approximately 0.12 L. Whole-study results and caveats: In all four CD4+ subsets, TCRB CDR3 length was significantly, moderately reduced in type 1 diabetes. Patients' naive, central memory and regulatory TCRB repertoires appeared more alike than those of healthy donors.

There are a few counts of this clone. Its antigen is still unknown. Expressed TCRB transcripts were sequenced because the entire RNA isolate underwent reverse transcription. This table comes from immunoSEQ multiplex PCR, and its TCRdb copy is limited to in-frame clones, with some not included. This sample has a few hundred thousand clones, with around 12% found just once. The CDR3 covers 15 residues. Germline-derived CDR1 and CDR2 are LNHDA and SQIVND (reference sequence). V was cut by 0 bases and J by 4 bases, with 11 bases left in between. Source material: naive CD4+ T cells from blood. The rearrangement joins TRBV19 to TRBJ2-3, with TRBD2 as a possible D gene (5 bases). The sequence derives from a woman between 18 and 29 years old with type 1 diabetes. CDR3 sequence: CASSIDPAAADTQYF. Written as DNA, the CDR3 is TGTGCCAGTAGTATAGATCCAGCGGCGGCAGATACGCAGTATTTT.